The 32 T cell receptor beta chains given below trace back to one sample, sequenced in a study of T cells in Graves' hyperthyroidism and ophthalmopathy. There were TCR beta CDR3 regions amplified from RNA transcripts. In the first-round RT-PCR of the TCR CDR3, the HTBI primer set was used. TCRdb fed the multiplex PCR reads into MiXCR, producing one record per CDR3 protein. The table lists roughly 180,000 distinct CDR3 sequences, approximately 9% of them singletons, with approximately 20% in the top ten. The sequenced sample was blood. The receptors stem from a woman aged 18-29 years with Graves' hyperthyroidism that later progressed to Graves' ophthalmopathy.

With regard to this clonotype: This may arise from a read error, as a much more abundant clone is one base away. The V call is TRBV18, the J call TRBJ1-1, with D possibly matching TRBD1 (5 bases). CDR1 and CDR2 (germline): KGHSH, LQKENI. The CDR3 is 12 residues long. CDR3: CAGSQDSAEAFF. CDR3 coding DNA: TGTGCCGGCTCACAAGACAGTGCCGAAGCTTTCTTT.

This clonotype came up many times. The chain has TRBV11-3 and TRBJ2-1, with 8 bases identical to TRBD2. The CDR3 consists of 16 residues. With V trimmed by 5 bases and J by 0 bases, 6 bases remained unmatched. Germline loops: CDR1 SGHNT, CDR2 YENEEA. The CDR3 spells CASSRVAGGSYNEQFF. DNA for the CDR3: TGTGCCAGCAGCAGGGTGGCGGGAGGCTCCTACAATGAGCAGTTCTTC.

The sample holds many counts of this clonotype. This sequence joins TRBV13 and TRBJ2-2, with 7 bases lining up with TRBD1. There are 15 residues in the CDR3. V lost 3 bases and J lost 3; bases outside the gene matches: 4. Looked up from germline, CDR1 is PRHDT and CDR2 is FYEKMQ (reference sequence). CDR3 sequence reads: CASSFDRADTGELFF. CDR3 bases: TGTGCCAGCAGCTTTGACAGGGCGGACACCGGGGAGCTGTTTTTT.

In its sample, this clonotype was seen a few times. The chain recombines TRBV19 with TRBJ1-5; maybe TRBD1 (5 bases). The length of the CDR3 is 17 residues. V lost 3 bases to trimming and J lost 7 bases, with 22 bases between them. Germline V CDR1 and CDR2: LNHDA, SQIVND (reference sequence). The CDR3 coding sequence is TGTGCCAGTAGTATTGATTGGGGGACTCTCAATGCACAGCCCCAGCATTTT. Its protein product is CASSIDWGTLNAQPQHF.

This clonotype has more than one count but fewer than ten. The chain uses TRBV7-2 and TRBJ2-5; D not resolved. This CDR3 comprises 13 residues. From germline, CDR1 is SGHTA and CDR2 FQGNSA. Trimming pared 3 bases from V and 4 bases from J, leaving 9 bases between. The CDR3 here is CASSFFRPETQYF. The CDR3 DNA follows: TGTGCCAGCAGCTTTTTTAGACCAGAGACCCAGTACTTC.

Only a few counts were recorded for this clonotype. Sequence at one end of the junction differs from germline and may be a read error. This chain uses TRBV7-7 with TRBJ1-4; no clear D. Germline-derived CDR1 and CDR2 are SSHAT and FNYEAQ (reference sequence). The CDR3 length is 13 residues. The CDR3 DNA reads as TGTGCTAGCAGCCGTCGTATAGGTGAAAAACTGTTTTTT. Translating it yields CASSRRIGEKLFF.

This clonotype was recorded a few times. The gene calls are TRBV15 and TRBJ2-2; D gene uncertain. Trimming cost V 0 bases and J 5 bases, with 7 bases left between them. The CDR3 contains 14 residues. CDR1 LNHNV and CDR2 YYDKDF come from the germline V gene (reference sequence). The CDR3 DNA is TGTGCCACCAGCAGAGAACTGCCAACCGGGGAGCTGTTTTTT. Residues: CATSRELPTGELFF. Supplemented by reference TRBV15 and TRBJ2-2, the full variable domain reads DAMVIQNPRYQVTQFGKPVTLSCSQTLNHNVMYWYQQKSSQAPKLLFHYYDKDFNNEADTPDNFQSRRPNTSFCFLDIRSPGLGDTAMYLCATSRELPTGELFFGEGSRLTVL.

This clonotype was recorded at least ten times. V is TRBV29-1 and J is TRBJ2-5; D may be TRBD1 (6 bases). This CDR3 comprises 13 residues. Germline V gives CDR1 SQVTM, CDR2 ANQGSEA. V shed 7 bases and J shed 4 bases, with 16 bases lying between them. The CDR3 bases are TGCAGCGCCACCAGGGGTTTAGGAGAGACCCAGTACTTC. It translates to CSATRGLGETQYF. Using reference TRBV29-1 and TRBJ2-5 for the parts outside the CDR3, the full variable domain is SAVISQKPSRDICQRGTSLTIQCQVDSQVTMMFWYRQQPGQSLTLIATANQGSEATYESGFVIDKFPISRPNLTFSTLTVSNMSPEDSSIYLCSATRGLGETQYFGPGTRLLVL.

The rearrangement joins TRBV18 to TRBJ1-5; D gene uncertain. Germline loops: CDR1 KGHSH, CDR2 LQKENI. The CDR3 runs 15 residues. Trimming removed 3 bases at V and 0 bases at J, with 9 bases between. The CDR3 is CASSPLGDSNQPQHF. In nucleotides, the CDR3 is TGTGCCAGCTCACCCCTCGGGGATAGCAATCAGCCCCAGCATTTT.

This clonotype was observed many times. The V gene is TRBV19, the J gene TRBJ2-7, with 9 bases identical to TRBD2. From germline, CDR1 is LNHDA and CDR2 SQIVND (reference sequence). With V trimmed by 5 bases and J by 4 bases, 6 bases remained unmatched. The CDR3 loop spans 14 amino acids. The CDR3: CASSRPGLAYEQYF. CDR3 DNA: TGTGCCAGTAGTCGGCCGGGACTAGCATACGAGCAGTACTTC.

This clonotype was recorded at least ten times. The CDR3 bases are TGTGCCAGCAGTCCCGGGACAGGGGGCGATGAAAAACTGTTTTTT. Translating it yields CASSPGTGGDEKLFF. This chain links TRBV12-3 or TRBV12-4 with TRBJ1-4; 12 bases fit TRBD1. The CDR3 extends over 15 amino acids. Trimming took 5 bases from V and 6 from J; bases not matched to a gene: 4.

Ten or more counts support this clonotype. The CDR3 reads CASSSSEAFGYTF. CDR3 nucleotide sequence: TGTGCCAGCAGCTCCTCAGAGGCTTTTGGCTACACCTTC. This chain connects TRBV28 to TRBJ1-2; no reliable D call. CDR1 is MDHEN and CDR2 is SYDVKM in the germline V gene. Trimming removed 6 bases from V and 7 bases from J, with 15 bases in between. The CDR3 totals 13 residues.

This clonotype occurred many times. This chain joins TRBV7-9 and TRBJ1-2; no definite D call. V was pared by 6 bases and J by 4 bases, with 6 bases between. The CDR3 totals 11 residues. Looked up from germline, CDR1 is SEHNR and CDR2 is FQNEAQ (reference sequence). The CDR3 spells CASSRGYGYTF. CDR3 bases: TGTGCCAGCAGTCGAGGCTATGGCTACACCTTC.

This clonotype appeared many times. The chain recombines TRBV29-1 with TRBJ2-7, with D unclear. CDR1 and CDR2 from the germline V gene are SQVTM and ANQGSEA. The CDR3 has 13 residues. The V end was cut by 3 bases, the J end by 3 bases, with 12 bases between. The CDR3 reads CSVEGQNHYEQYF. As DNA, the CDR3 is TGCAGCGTTGAGGGTCAGAACCACTACGAGCAGTACTTC.

DNA for the CDR3: TGTGCCAGCATGTTGGGGGCCTGGGATCTTGCCTACGAGCAGTACTTC. Its protein product is CASMLGAWDLAYEQYF. V and J are TRBV12-3 or TRBV12-4 and TRBJ2-7; a possible D gene is TRBD1 (6 bases). The CDR3 runs to 16 residues. V lost 7 bases, J lost 2 bases, and 21 bases lay in between.

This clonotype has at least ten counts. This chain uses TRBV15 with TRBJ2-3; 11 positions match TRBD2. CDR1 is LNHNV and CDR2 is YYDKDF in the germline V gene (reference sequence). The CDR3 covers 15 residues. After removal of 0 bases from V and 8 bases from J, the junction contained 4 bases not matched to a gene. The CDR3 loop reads CATSRDSGGARTQYF. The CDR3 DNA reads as TGTGCCACCAGCAGAGATAGCGGGGGGGCCCGTACGCAGTATTTT.

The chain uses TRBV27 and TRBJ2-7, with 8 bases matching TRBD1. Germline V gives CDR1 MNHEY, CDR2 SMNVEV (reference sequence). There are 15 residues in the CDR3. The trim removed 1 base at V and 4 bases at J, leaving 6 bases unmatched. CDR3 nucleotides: TGTGCCAGCAGTTTATTGTCAGGGGGCCCTTACGAGCAGTACTTC. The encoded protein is CASSLLSGGPYEQYF.

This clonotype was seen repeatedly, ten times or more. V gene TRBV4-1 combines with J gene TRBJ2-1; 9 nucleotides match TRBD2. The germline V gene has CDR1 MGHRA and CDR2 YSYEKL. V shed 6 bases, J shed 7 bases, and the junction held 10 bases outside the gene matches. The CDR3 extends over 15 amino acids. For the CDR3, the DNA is TGCGCCAGCAGGCAACTAGCGGGTATAAAAAATGAGCAGTTCTTC. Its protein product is CASRQLAGIKNEQFF.

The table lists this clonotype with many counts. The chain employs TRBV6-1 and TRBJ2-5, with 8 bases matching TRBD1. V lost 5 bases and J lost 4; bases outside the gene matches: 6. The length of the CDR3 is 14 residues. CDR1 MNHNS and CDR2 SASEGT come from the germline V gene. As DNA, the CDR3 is TGTGCCAGCAGTTGGACAGGGCGGGGAGAGACCCAGTACTTC. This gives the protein CASSWTGRGETQYF.

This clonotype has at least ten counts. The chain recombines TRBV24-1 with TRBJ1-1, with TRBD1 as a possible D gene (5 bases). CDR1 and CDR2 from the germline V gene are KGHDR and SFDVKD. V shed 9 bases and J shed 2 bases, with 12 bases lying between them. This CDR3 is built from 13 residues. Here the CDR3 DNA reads TGTGCCACCTGGAGCAGGGTTAACACTGAAGCTTTCTTT. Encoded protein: CATWSRVNTEAFF.

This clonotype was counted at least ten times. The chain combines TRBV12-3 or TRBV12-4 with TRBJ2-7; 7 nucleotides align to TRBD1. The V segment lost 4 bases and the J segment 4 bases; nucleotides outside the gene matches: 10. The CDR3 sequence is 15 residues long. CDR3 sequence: CASSYNRGTAYEQYF. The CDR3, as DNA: TGTGCCAGCAGTTACAACAGGGGTACTGCATACGAGCAGTACTTC.

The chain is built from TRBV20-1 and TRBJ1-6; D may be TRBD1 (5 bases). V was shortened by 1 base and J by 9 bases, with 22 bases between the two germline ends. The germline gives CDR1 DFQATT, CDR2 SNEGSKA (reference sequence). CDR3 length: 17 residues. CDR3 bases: TGCAGTGCTAGAGTACAGGCACTCCGCCCAAAGATTTCACCCCTCCACTTT. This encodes CSARVQALRPKISPLHF.

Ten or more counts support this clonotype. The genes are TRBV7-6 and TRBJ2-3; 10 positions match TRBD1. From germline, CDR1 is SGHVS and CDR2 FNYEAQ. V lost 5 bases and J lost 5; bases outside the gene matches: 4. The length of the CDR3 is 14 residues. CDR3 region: CASSLWTGGDTQYF. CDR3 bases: TGTGCCAGCAGCCTATGGACAGGGGGAGATACGCAGTATTTT.

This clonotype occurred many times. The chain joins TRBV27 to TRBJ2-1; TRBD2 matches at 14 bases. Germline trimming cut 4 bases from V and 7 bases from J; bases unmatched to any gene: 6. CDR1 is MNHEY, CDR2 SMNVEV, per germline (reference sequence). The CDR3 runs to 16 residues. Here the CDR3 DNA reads TGTGCCAGCAGTTCTCGACTAGCGGGGGGGATAAATGAGCAGTTCTTC. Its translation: CASSSRLAGGINEQFF.

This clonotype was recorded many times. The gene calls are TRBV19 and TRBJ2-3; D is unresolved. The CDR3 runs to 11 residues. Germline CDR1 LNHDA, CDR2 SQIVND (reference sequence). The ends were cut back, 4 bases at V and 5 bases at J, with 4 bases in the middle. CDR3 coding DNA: TGTGCCAGTAGTACCCGAGATACGCAGTATTTT. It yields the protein CASSTRDTQYF.

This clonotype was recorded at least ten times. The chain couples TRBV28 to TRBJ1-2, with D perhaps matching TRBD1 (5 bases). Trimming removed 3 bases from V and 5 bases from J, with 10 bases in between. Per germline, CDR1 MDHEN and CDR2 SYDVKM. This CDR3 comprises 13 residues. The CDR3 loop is CASSFGGGYGYTF. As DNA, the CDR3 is TGTGCCAGCAGTTTTGGTGGGGGTTATGGCTACACCTTC.

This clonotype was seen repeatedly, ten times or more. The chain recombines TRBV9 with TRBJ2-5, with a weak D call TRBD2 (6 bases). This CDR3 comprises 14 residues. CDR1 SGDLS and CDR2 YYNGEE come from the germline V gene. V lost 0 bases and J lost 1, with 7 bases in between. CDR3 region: CASSVGTTQETQYF. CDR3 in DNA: TGTGCCAGCAGCGTAGGGACTACCCAAGAGACCCAGTACTTC.

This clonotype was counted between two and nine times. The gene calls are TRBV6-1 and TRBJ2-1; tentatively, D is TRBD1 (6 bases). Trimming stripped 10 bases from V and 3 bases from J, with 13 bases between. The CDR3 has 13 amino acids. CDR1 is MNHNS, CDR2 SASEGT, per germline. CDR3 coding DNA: TGTGCCACTCGGACAGCCGACTACAATGAGCAGTTCTTC. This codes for CATRTADYNEQFF.

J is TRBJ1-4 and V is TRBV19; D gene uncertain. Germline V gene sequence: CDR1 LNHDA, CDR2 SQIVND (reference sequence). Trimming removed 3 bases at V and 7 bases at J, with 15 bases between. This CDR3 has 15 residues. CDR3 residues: CASSIGQVVGEKLFF. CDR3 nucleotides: TGTGCCAGTAGTATCGGCCAGGTGGTAGGTGAAAAACTGTTTTTT.

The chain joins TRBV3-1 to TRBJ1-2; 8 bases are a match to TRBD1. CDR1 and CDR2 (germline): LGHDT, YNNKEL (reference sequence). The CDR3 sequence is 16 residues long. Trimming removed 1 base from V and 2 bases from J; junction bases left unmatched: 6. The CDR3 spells CASSQGGQGLNYGYTF. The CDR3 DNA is TGTGCCAGCAGCCAAGGAGGACAGGGACTAAACTATGGCTACACCTTC.

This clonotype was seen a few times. This chain's CDR3 is CASSWLAGEFETQYF. For the CDR3, the DNA is TGTGCCAGCAGCTGGCTAGCGGGAGAATTTGAGACCCAGTACTTC. This rearrangement joins TRBV5-6 to TRBJ2-5; 10 bases map to TRBD2. The CDR3 runs to 15 residues. V lost 3 bases, J lost 5 bases, and 7 bases stayed unmatched. Germline lookup yields CDR1 SGHDT and CDR2 YYEEEE.

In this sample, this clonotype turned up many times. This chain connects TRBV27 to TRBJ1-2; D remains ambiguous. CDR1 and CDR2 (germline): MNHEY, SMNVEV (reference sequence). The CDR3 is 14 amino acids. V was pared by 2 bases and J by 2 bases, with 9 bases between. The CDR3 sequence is CASSLSGPNYGYTF. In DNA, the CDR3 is TGTGCCAGCAGTTTAAGCGGACCGAACTATGGCTACACCTTC.